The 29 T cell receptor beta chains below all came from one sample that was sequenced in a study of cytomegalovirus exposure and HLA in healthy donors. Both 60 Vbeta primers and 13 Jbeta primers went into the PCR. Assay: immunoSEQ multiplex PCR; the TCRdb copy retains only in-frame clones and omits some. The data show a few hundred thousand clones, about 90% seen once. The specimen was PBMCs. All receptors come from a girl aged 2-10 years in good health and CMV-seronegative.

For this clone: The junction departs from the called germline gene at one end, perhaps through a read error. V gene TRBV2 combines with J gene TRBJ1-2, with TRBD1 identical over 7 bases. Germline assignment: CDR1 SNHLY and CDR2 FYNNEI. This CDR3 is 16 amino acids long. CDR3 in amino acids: CASSAPKRDSNYGCTF. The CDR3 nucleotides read TGTGCCAGCAGTGCTCCAAAACGGGACAGCAACTATGGCTGCACCTTC.

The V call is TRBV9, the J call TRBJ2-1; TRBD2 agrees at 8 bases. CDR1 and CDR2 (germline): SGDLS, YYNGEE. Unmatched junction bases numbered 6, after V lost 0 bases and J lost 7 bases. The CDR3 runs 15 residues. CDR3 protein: CASSVGREVGNEQFF. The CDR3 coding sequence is TGTGCCAGCAGCGTAGGGCGGGAGGTTGGAAATGAGCAGTTCTTC.

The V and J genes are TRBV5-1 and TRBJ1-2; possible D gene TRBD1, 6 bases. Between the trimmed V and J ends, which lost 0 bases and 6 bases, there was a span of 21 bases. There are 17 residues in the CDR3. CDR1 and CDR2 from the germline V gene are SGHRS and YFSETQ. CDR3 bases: TGCGCCAGCAGCTTGGCCGAGGGAGGGGGGGTTCAAGATGGCTACACCTTC. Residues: CASSLAEGGGVQDGYTF. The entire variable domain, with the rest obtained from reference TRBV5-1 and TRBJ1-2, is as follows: KAGVTQTPRYLIKTRGQQVTLSCSPISGHRSVSWYQQTPGQGLQFLFEYFSETQRNKGNFPGRFSGRQFSNSRSEMNVSTLELGDSALYLCASSLAEGGGVQDGYTFGSGTRLTVV.

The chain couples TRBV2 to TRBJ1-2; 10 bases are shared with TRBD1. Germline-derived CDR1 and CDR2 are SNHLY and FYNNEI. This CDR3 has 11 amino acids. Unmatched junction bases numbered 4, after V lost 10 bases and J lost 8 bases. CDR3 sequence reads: CATLTGGGYTF. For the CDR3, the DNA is TGTGCCACACTGACAGGGGGCGGCTACACCTTC.

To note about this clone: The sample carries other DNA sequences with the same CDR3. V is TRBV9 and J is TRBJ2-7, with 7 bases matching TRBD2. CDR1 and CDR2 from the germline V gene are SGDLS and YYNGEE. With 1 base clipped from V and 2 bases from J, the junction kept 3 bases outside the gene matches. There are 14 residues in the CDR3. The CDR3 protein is CASSVLADPYEQYF. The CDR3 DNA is TGTGCCAGCAGCGTACTAGCGGACCCCTACGAGCAGTACTTC. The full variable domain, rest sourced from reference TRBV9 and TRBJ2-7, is DSGVTQTPKHLITATGQRVTLRCSPRSGDLSVYWYQQSLDQGLQFLIQYYNGEERAKGNILERFSAQQFPDLHSELNLSSLELGDSALYFCASSVLADPYEQYFGPGTRLTVT.

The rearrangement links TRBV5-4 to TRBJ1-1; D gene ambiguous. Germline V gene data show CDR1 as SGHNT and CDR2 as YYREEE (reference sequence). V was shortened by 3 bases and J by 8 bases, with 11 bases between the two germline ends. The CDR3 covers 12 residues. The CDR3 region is CASSSLSTEAFF. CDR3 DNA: TGTGCCAGCAGCTCCTTAAGCACGGAAGCTTTCTTT.

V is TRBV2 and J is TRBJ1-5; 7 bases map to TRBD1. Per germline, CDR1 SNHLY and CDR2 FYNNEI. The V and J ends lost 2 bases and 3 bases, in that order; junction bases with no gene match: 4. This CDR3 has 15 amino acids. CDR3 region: CASSEMGQNNQPQHF. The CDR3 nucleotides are TGTGCCAGCAGTGAAATGGGACAGAACAATCAGCCCCAGCATTTT. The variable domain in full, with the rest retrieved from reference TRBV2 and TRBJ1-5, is EPEVTQTPSHQVTQMGQEVILRCVPISNHLYFYWYRQILGQKVEFLVSFYNNEISEKSEIFDDQFSVERPDGSNFTLKIRSTKLEDSAMYFCASSEMGQNNQPQHFGDGTRLSIL.

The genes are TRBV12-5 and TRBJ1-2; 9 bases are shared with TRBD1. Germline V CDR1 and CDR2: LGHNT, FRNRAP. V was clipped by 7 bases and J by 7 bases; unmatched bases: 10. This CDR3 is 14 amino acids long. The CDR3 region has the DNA TGTGCTAGTGTCCCCGAAACAGGGGGCCGTGGCTACACCTTC. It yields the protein CASVPETGGRGYTF.

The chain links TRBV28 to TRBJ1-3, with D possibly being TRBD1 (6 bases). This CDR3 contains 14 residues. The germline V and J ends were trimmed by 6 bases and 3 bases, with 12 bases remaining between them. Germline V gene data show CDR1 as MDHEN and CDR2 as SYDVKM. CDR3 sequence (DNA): TGTGCCAGCAGGACACAGGGATATGGAAACACCATATATTTT. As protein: CASRTQGYGNTIYF. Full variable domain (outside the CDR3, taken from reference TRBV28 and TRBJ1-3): DVKVTQSSRYLVKRTGEKVFLECVQDMDHENMFWYRQDPGLGLRLIYFSYDVKMKEKGDIPEGYSVSREKKERFSLILESASTNQTSMYLCASRTQGYGNTIYFGEGSWLTVV.

DNA for the CDR3: TGTGCCAGCAGCCGAATACAGGGGGACCACTACGAGCAGTACTTC. This codes for CASSRIQGDHYEQYF. The chain couples TRBV7-9 to TRBJ2-7; 8 bases map to TRBD1. Germline values: CDR1 SEHNR, CDR2 FQNEAQ (reference sequence). V shed 5 bases, J shed 3 bases, and the junction held 9 bases outside the gene matches. This CDR3 comprises 15 residues.

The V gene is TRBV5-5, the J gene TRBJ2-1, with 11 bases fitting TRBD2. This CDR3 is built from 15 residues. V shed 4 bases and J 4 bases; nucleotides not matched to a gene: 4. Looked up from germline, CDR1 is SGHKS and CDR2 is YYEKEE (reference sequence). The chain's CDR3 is CASSTGLADYNEQFF. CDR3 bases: TGTGCCAGCAGCACGGGACTAGCGGATTACAATGAGCAGTTCTTC.

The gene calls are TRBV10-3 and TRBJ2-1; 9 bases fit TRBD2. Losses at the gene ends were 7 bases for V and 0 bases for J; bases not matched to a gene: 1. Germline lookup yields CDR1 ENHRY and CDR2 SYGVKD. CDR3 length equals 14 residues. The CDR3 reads CAITSGTSYNEQFF. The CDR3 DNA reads TGTGCCATCACTAGCGGGACCTCCTACAATGAGCAGTTCTTC.

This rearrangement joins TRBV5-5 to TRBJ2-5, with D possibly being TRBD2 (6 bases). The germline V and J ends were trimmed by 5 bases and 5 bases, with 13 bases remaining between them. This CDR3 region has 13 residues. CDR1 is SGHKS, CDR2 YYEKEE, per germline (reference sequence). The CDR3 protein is CASSRREVETQYF. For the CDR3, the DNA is TGTGCCAGCAGTCGTAGGGAGGTTGAGACCCAGTACTTC.

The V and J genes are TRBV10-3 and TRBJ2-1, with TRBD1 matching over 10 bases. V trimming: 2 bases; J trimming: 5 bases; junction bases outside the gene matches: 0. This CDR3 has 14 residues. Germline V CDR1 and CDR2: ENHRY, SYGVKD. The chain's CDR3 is CAISEGQGDNEQFF. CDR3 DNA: TGTGCCATCAGTGAGGGACAGGGGGACAATGAGCAGTTCTTC.

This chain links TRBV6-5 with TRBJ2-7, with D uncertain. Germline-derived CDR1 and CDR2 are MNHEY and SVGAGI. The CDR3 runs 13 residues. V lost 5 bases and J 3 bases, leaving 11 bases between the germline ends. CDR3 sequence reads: CASSPLRGYEQYF. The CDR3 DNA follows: TGTGCCAGCAGTCCTCTTAGAGGCTACGAGCAGTACTTC.

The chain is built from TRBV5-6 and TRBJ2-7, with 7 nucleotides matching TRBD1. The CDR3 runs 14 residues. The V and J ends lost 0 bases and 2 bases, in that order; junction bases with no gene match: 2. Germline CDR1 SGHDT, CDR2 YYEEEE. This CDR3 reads CASSLGGQPYEQYF. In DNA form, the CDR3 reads TGTGCCAGCAGCTTGGGGGGACAGCCCTACGAGCAGTACTTC.

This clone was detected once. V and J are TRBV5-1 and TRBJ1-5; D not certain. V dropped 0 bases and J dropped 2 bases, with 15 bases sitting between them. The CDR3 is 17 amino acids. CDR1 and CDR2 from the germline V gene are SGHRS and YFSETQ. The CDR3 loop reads CASSLEGPSGGNQPQHF. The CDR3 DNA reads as TGCGCCAGCAGCTTGGAAGGGCCCTCCGGGGGCAATCAGCCCCAGCATTTT.

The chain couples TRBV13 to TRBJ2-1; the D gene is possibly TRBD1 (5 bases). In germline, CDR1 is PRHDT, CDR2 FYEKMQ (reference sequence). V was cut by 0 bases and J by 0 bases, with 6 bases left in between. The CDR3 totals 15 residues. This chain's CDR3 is CASSLGGLSYNEQFF. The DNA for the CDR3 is TGTGCCAGCAGCTTAGGGGGGCTCTCCTACAATGAGCAGTTCTTC.

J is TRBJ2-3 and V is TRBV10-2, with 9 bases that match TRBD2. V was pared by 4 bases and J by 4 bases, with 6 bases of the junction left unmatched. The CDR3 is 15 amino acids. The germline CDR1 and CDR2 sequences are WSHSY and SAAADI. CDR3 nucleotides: TGCGCCAGCAGTGCTCTAGCGGGGATCTCAGATACGCAGTATTTT. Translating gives CASSALAGISDTQYF.

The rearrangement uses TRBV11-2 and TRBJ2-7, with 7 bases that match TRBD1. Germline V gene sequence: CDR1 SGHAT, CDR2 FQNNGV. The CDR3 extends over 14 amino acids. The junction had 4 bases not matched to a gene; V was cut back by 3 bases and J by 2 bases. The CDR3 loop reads CASSFGTEAYEQYF. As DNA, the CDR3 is TGTGCCAGCAGCTTCGGGACAGAAGCCTACGAGCAGTACTTC. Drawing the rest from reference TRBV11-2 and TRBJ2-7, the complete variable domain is EAGVAQSPRYKIIEKRQSVAFWCNPISGHATLYWYQQILGQGPKLLIQFQNNGVVDDSQLPKDRFSAERLKGVDSTLKIQPAKLEDSAVYLCASSFGTEAYEQYFGPGTRLTVT.

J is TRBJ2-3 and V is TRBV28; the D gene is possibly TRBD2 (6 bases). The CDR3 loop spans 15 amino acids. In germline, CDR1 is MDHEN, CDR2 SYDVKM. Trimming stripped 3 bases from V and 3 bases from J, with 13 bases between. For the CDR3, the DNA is TGTGCCAGCAGTTTGGGGGGTATCGGTACAGATACGCAGTATTTT. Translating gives CASSLGGIGTDTQYF. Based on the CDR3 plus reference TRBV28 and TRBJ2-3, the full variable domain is DVKVTQSSRYLVKRTGEKVFLECVQDMDHENMFWYRQDPGLGLRLIYFSYDVKMKEKGDIPEGYSVSREKKERFSLILESASTNQTSMYLCASSLGGIGTDTQYFGPGTRLTVL.

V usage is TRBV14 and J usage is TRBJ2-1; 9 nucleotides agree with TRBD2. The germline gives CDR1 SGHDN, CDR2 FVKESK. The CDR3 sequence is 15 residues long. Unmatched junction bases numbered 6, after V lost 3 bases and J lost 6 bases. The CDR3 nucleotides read TGTGCCAGCAGCCATCCGGGACTAGCCCTCAATGAGCAGTTCTTC. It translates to CASSHPGLALNEQFF.

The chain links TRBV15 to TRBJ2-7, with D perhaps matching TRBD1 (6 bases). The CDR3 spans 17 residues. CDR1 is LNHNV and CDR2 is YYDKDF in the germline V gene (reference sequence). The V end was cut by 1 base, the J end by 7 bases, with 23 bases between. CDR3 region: CATSRGASGTPFGEQYF. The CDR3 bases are TGTGCCACCAGCAGAGGGGCCTCCGGGACACCTTTTGGAGAGCAGTACTTC.

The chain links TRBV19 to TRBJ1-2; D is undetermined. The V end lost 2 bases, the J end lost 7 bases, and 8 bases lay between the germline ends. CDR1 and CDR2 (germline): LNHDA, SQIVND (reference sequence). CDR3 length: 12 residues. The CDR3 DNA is TGTGCCAGTAGTATAAGACGCGGTGGCTACACCTTC. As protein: CASSIRRGGYTF.

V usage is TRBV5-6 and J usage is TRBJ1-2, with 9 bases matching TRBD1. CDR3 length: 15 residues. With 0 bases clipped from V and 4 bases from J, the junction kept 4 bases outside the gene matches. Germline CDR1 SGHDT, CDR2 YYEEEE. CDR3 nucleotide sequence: TGTGCCAGCAGCTTGGCATCGGGACAGGGCTATGGCTACACCTTC. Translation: CASSLASGQGYGYTF.

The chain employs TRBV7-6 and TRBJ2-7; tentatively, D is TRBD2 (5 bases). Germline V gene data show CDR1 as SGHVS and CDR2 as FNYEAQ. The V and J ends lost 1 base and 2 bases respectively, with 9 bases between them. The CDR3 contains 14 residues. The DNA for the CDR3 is TGTGCCAGCAGCTTAGGGAGCGGAGCCTACGAGCAGTACTTC. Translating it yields CASSLGSGAYEQYF.

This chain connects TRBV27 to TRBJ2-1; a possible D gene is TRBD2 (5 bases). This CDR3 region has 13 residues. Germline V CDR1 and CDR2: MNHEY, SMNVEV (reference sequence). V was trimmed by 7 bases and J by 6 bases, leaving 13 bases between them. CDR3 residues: CASTGLVFNEQFF. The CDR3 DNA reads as TGTGCCAGCACCGGACTGGTATTCAATGAGCAGTTCTTC.

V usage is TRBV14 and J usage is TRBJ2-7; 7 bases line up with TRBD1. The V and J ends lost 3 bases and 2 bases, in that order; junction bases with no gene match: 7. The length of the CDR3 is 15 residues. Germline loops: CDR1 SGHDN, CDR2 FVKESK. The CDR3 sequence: CASSHLGTGAYEQYF. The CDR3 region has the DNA TGTGCCAGCAGCCACTTGGGAACAGGGGCCTACGAGCAGTACTTC.

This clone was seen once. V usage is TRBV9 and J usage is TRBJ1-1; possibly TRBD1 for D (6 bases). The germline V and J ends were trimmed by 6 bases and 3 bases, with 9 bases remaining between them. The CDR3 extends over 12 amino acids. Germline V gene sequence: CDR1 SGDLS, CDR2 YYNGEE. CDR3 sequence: CASKSGDTEAFF. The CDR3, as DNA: TGTGCCAGCAAGTCAGGGGACACTGAAGCTTTCTTT.